One sample yielded the 8 T cell receptor beta chains listed below, sequenced in a study of CD8 T cells in Susac syndrome. cDNA came from about 0.51 to 1 ug RNA primed by random hexamers. One entry per CDR3 protein, called by TCRdb with MiXCR from the immunoSEQ multiplex PCR reads. The table lists roughly 140,000 distinct CDR3 sequences, around 95% of them singletons. Input material: CD8+ T cells from PBMCs. The receptors here all came from a human donor with multiple sclerosis.

This chain links TRBV9 with TRBJ2-7; TRBD1 matches at 9 bases. CDR1 is SGDLS and CDR2 is YYNGEE in the germline V gene. The CDR3 consists of 16 residues. The V and J ends lost 0 bases and 1 base, in that order; junction bases with no gene match: 5. The CDR3 coding sequence is TGTGCCAGCAGCGTAGGGGGACAGGGCGCTTCCTACGAGCAGTACTTC. As protein: CASSVGGQGASYEQYF.

The chain carries TRBV7-9 and TRBJ1-1; unclear D gene. The CDR3 length is 13 residues. The V gene's germline CDR1 is SEHNR and CDR2 FQNEAQ (reference sequence). V was clipped by 4 bases and J by 4 bases, with 10 bases between them. The CDR3, as DNA: TGTGCCAGCAGCTACCAGACCCGCACTGAAGCTTTCTTT. Encoded protein: CASSYQTRTEAFF.

V is TRBV6-1 and J is TRBJ2-5; 7 bases align to TRBD2. V lost 8 bases to trimming and J lost 5 bases; unmatched junction nucleotides: 20. The CDR3 totals 17 residues. From germline, CDR1 is MNHNS and CDR2 SASEGT. The DNA of the CDR3 is TGTGCCAGCCGCGACCGGGGAGGGGACCAACCGAGTGAGACCCAGTACTTC. It yields the protein CASRDRGGDQPSETQYF.

The chain links TRBV9 to TRBJ2-1; TRBD2 is a possible D gene (6 bases). V shed 6 bases and J shed 7 bases, with 20 bases lying between them. The germline V gene encodes CDR1 SGDLS and CDR2 YYNGEE. There are 15 residues in the CDR3. The CDR3 loop is CASTPGSPTRNEQFF. In DNA, the CDR3 is TGTGCCAGCACCCCCGGGAGCCCTACGAGGAATGAGCAGTTCTTC.

The CDR3 reads CAWSVIGGGAETQYF. In DNA form, the CDR3 reads TGTGCCTGGAGTGTAATAGGCGGGGGGGCCGAGACCCAGTACTTC. The chain carries TRBV30 and TRBJ2-5, with TRBD2 identical over 9 bases. The CDR3 is made up of 15 amino acids. V shed 0 bases, J shed 5 bases, and the junction held 7 bases outside the gene matches. Germline CDR1 is GTSNPN and CDR2 is SVGIG (reference sequence).

The rearrangement joins TRBV29-1 to TRBJ2-2; D is perhaps TRBD1 (6 bases). This CDR3 comprises 18 residues. The germline V gene has CDR1 SQVTM and CDR2 ANQGSEA. Trimming removed 4 bases from V and 5 bases from J, with 26 bases in between. CDR3 nucleotide sequence: TGCAGCGTTGTGGGCCGGGACATAACAAACCTCGGGACCGGGGAGCTGTTTTTT. As protein: CSVVGRDITNLGTGELFF.

The chain has TRBV5-1 and TRBJ1-2, with TRBD1 as a possible D gene (5 bases). CDR1 SGHRS and CDR2 YFSETQ come from the germline V gene. The CDR3 is 12 residues long. V was pared by 4 bases and J by 7 bases, with 11 bases between. The CDR3 here is CASSLEGIGYTF. The CDR3 DNA is TGCGCCAGCAGCCTGGAGGGGATTGGCTACACCTTC.

This chain connects TRBV6-2 or TRBV6-3 to TRBJ2-7; D tentatively reads TRBD1 or TRBD2 (5 bases each). V lost 0 bases to trimming and J lost 3 bases, with 12 bases between them. The CDR3 is 15 residues long. Germline CDR1 and CDR2: MNHEY and SVGEGT. The CDR3: CASSYSRGSYYEQYF. CDR3 bases: TGTGCCAGCAGTTACTCGAGGGGATCCTACTACGAGCAGTACTTC.